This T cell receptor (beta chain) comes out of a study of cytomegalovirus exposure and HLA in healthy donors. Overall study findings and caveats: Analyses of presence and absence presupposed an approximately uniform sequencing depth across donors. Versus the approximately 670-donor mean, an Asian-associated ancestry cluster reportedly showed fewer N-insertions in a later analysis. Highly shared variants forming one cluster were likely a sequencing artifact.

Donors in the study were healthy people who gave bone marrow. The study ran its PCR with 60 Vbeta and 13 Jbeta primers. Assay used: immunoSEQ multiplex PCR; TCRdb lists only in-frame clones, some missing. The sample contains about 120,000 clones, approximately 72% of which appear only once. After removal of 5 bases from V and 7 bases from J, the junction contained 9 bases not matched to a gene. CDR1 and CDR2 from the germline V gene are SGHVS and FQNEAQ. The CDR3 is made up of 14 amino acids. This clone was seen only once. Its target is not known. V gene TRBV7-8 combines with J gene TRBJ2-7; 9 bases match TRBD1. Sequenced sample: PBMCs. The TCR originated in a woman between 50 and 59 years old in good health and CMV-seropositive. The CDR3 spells CASSIRDRASEQYF. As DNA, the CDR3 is TGTGCCAGCAGCATCCGGGACAGGGCGAGTGAGCAGTACTTC.